This TCR beta chain was documented in a study of CD8+CD57+ T cells in acquired aplastic anemia. Overall study context: The DNA of sorted CD4+ and CD8+ cells averaged approximately 3.3 ug. CD4+ cell libraries from healthy donors averaged around 11 million reads.

Concerning this clonotype itself: Its antigen remains unidentified.

Whole-study results and caveats: Twenty-nine sequences, all CD8+ CDR3, were shared between patients and controls.

The CDR3 is 15 residues long. The germline CDR1 and CDR2 sequences are LNHNV and YYDKDF (reference sequence). Genomic DNA was employed as the template in profiling TCR beta VDJ and CDR3. MiXCR, applied by TCRdb to the reads, yields one record per CDR3 protein. The sample yields a few hundred thousand distinct CDR3 sequences, about two thirds seen once. The receptor's source is a human donor in good health, serving as a control. This chain uses TRBV15 with TRBJ2-3; tentatively, D is TRBD2 (6 bases). The DNA matches TRBJ2-1 better at its end, which makes the J call doubtful. Sequenced: sorted CD4+, CD8+, or CD8+CD57+ T cells (not recorded which) from PBMCs. CDR3 loop: CATSRDPGVENEQFF. CDR3 coding DNA: TGTGCCACCAGCAGAGATCCGGGGGTCGAAAATGAGCAGTTCTTC.